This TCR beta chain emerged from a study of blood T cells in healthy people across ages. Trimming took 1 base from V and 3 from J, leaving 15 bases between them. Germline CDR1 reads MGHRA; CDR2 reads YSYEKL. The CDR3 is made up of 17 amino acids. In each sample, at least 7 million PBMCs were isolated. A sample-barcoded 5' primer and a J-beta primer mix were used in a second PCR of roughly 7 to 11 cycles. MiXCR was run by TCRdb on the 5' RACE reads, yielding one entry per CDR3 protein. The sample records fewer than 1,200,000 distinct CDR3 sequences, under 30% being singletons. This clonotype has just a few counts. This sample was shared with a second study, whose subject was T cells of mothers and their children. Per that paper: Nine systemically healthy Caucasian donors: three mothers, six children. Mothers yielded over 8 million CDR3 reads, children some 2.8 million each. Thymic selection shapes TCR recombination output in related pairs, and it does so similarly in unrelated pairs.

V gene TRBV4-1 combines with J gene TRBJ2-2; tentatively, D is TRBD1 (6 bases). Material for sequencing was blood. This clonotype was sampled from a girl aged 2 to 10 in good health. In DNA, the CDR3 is TGCGCCAGCAGCCAAGTGCGCACAGGGCATGACACCGGGGAGCTGTTTTTT. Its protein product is CASSQVRTGHDTGELFF.